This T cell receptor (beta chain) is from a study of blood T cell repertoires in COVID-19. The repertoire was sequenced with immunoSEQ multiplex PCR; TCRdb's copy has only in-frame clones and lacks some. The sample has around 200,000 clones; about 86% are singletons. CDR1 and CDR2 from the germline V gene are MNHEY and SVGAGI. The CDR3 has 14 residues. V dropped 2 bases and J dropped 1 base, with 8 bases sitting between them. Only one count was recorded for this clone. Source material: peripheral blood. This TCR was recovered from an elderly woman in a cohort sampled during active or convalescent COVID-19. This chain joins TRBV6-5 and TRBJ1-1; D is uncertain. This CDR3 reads CASSYGRANTEAFF. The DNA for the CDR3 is TGTGCCAGCAGTTACGGGAGAGCGAACACTGAAGCTTTCTTT.